This T cell receptor (beta chain) was recorded in a study of CD8+ T cells in alopecia areata. Of note for this clone: Within the sample, other DNA sequences also encode this same CDR3.

CDR1 is SGHRS and CDR2 is YFSETQ in the germline V gene. V lost 4 bases and J 3 bases, leaving 8 bases between the germline ends. The CDR3 has 12 residues. Researchers gathered lesional scalp punch biopsies and peripheral blood from patients with alopecia areata. Extracted RNA was reverse transcribed, and the resulting cDNA served as sequencing template. The table came from immunoSEQ multiplex PCR; TCRdb's copy has only in-frame clones and leaves some out. The table records some 200,000 clones, about 60% of them present only once. Source: CD4+ T cells sorted from blood, taken at week 0. The TCR originated in a human donor with alopecia areata. The chain couples TRBV5-1 to TRBJ2-7; weak D call: TRBD1 (5 bases). DNA of the CDR3: TGCGCCAGCAGCCCGGACAACTACGAGCAGTACTTC. Protein sequence: CASSPDNYEQYF.